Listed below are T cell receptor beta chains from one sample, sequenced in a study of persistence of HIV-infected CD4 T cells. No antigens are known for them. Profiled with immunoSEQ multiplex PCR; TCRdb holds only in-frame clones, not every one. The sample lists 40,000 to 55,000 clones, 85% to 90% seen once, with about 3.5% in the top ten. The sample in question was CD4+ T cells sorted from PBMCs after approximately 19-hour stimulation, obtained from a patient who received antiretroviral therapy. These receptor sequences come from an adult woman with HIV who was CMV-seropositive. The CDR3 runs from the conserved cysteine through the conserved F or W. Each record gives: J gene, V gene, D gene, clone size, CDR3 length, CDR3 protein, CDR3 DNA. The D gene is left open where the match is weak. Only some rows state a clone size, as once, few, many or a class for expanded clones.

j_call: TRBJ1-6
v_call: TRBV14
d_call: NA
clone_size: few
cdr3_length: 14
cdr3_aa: CASRSEGRVSPLHF
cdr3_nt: TGTGCCAGCAGGTCTGAAGGTCGGGTTTCACCCCTCCACTTT

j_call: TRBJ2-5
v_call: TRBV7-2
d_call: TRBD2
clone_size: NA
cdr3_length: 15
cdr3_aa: CASSFNGLAEETQYF
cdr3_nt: TGTGCCAGCAGCTTCAATGGACTAGCGGAAGAGACCCAGTACTTC

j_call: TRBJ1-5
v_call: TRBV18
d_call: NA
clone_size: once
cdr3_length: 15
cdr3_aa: CASSRSPGSNQPQHF
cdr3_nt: TGTGCCAGCTCACGGTCCCCGGGAAGCAATCAGCCCCAGCATTTT

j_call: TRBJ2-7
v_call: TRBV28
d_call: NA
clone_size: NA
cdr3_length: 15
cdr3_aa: CASSPPDGFLYEQYF
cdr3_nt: TGTGCCAGCAGTCCCCCAGACGGCTTTCTCTACGAGCAGTACTTC

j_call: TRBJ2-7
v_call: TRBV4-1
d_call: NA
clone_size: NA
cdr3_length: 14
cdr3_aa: CASSPSTVSYEQYF
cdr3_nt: TGCGCCAGCAGCCCTTCGACAGTCTCCTACGAGCAGTACTTC

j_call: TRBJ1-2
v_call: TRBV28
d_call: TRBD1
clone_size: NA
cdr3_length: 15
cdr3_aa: CASSLGQGGNYGYTF
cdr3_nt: TGTGCCAGCAGTTTAGGGCAGGGGGGCAACTATGGCTACACCTTC

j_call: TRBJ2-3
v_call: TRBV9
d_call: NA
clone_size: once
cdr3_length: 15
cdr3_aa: CASSVDSPRTDTQYF
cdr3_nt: TGTGCCAGCAGCGTGGACTCACCGCGCACAGATACGCAGTATTTT

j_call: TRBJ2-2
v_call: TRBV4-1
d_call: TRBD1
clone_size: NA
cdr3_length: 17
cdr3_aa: CASRYNPGQGDPGELFF
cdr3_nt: TGCGCCAGCAGGTATAATCCGGGACAGGGGGATCCCGGGGAGCTGTTTTTT

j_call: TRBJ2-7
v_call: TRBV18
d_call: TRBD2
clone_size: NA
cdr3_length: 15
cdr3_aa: CASFPGLAESYEQYF
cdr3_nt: TGTGCCAGCTTCCCGGGACTAGCGGAGAGCTACGAGCAGTACTTC

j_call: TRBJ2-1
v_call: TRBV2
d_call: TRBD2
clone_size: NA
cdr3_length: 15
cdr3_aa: CASSEAGTKYNEQFF
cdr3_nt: TGTGCCAGCAGCGAAGCGGGAACTAAATACAATGAGCAGTTCTTC

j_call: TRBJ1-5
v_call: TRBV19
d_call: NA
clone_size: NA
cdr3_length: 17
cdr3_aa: CASSIREGIKRNQPQHF
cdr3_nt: TGTGCCAGTAGTATTAGGGAGGGGATTAAGCGCAATCAGCCCCAGCATTTT

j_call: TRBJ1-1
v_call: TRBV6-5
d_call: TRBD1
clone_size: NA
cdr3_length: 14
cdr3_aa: CASSSDRADTEAFF
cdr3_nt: TGTGCCAGCAGCTCGGACAGGGCTGACACTGAAGCTTTCTTT

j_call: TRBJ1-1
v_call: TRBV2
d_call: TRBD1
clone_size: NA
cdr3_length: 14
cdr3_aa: CASRGTGLNTEAFF
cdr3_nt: TGTGCCAGCAGGGGGACAGGGCTGAACACTGAAGCTTTCTTT

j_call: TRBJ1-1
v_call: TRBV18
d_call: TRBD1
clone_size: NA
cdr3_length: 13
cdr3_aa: CASSATGGTEAFF
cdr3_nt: TGTGCCAGCTCAGCTACAGGGGGCACTGAAGCTTTCTTT

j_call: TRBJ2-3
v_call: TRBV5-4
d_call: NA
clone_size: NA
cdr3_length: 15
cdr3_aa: CASSPQEGGTDTQYF
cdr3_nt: TGTGCCAGCAGCCCCCAGGAGGGTGGCACAGATACGCAGTATTTT

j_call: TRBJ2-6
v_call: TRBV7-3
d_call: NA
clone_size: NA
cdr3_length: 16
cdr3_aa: CASSLSGGSGANVLTF
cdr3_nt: TGTGCCAGCAGCTTAAGCGGAGGCTCTGGGGCCAACGTCCTGACTTTC

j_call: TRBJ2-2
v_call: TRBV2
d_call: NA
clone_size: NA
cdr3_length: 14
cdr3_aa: CASSGRTNTGELFF
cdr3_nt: TGTGCCAGCAGTGGCAGGACGAACACCGGGGAGCTGTTTTTT

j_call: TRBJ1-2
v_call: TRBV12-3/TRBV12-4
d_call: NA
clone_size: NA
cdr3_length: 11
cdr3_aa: CASSPLSGPLF
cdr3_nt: TGTGCCAGCAGCCCCCTCTCGGGACCGCTCTTC

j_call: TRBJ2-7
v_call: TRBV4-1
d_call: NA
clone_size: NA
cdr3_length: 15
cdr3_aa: CASSPLEGGTYEQYF
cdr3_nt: TGCGCCAGCAGCCCCCTGGAGGGCGGAACCTACGAGCAGTACTTC

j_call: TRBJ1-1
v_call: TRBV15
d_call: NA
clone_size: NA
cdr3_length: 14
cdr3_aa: CATSFRRLNTEAFF
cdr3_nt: TGTGCCACCAGCTTTAGACGGTTGAACACTGAAGCTTTCTTT

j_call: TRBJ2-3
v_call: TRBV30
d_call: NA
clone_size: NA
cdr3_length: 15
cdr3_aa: CAWSPTAHSTDTQYF
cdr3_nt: TGTGCCTGGAGTCCTACAGCACATAGCACAGATACGCAGTATTTT

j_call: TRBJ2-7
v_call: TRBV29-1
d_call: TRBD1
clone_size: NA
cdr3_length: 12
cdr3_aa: CSVRGQVDEQYF
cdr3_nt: TGCAGCGTCCGGGGACAGGTTGACGAGCAGTACTTC

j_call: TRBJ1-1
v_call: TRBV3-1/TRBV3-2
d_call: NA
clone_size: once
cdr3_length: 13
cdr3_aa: CASSQQGNTEAFF
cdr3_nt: TGTGCCAGCAGCCAACAGGGGAACACTGAAGCTTTCTTT

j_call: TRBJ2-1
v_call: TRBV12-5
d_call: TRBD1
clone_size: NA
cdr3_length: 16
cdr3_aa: CASGKGSGGGRGEQFF
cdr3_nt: TGTGCTAGTGGTAAGGGTTCAGGGGGCGGGCGTGGTGAGCAGTTCTTC

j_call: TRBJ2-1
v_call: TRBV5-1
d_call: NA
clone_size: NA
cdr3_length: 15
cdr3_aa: CASSLDRVMVDEQFF
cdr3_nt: TGCGCCAGCAGCTTGGACAGGGTGATGGTCGATGAGCAGTTCTTC

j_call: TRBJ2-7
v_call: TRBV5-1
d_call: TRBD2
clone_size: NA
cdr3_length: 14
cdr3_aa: CASGSGNSAYEQYF
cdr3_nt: TGCGCCAGCGGCAGCGGGAATTCAGCCTACGAGCAGTACTTC

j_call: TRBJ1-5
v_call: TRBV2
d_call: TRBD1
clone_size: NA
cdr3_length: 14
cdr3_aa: CASSGGQGTQPQHF
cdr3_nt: TGTGCCAGCAGTGGGGGACAGGGGACTCAGCCCCAGCATTTT

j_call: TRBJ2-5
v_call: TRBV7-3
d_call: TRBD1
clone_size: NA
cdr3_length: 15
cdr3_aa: CASSLVWDSEETQYF
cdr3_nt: TGTGCCAGCAGCTTAGTTTGGGACAGCGAAGAGACCCAGTACTTC

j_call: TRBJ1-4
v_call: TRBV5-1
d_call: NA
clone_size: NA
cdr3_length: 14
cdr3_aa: CASSSTEPNEKLFF
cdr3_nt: TGCGCCAGCAGCTCGACAGAACCTAATGAAAAACTGTTTTTT

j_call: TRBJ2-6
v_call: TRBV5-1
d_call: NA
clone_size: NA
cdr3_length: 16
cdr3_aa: CASSLGHNSGANVLTF
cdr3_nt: TGCGCCAGCAGCTTGGGGCACAACTCTGGGGCCAACGTCCTGACTTTC

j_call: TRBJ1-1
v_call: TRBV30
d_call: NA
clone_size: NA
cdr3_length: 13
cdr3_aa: CAWSPPGYTGAFF
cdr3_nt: TGTGCCTGGAGTCCCCCTGGGTATACAGGGGCTTTCTTT

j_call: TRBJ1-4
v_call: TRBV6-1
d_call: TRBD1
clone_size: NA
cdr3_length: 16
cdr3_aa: CASSAGQGSTNEKLFF
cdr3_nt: TGTGCCAGCAGTGCGGGACAGGGATCCACTAATGAAAAACTGTTTTTT

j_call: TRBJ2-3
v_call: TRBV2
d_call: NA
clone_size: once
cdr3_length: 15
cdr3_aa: CASSEGQGSTDTQYF
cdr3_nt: TGTGCCAGCAGTGAAGGCCAGGGCAGCACAGATACGCAGTATTTT

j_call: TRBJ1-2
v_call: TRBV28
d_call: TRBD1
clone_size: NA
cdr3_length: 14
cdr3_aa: CASSWTGGSDGYTF
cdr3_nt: TGTGCCAGCAGTTGGACAGGGGGATCGGATGGCTACACCTTC

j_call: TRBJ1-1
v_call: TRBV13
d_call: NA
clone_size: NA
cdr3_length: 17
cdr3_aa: CASSLTGTLTENTEAFF
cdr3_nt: TGTGCCAGCAGCTTGACAGGAACACTTACGGAGAACACTGAAGCTTTCTTT

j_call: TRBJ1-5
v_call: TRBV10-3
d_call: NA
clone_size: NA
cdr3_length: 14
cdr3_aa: CAISAEGFNQPQHF
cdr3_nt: TGTGCCATCAGTGCCGAAGGGTTCAATCAGCCCCAGCATTTT

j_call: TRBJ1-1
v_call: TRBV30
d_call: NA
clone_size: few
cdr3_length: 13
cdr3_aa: CAWSKGGETEAFF
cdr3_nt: TGTGCCTGGAGTAAGGGGGGGGAAACTGAAGCTTTCTTT

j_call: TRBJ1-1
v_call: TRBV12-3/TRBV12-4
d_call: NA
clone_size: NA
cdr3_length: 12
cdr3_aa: CASSRGIEGAFF
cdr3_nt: TGTGCCAGCAGTCGTGGAATAGAGGGAGCTTTCTTT

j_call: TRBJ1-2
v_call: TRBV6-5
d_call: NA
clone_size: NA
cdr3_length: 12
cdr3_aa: CASSYADGGYTF
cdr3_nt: TGTGCCAGCAGTTACGCGGATGGAGGCTACACCTTC

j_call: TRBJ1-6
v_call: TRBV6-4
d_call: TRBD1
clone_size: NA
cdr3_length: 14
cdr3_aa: CASRGTGDNSPLHF
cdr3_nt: TGTGCCAGCAGGGGGACAGGGGATAATTCACCCCTCCACTTT

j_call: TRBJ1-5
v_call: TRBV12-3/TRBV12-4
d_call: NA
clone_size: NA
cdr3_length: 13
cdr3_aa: CASSLSIDQPQHF
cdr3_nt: TGTGCCAGCAGTTTAAGTATTGATCAGCCCCAGCATTTT

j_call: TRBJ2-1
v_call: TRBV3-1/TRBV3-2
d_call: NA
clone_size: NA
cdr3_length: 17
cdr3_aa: CASSLTLRVSLEGEQFF
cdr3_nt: TGTGCCAGCAGCCTCACCCTTAGAGTTAGTCTAGAGGGTGAGCAGTTCTTC

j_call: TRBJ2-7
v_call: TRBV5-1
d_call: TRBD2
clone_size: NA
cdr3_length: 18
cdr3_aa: CASSSLGRVAGGPYEQYF
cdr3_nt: TGCGCCAGCAGCTCTTTAGGGCGGGTAGCGGGAGGGCCCTACGAGCAGTACTTC

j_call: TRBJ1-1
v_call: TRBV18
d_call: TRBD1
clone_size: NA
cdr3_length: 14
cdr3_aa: CASSPRDSNTEAFF
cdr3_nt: TGTGCCAGCTCACCACGGGACAGTAACACTGAAGCTTTCTTT

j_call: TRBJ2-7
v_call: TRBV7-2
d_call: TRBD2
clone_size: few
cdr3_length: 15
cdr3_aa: CASSYSSGGSYEQYF
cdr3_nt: TGTGCCAGCAGCTATTCTAGCGGGGGTTCCTACGAGCAGTACTTC

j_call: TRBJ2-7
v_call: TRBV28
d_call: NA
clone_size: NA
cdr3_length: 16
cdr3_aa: CASSLETVSPSYEQYF
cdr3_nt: TGTGCCAGCAGTTTAGAGACAGTTTCACCCTCCTACGAGCAGTACTTC

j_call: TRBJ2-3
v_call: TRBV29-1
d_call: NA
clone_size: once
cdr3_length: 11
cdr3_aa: CSVGATDTQYF
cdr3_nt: TGCAGCGTGGGGGCCACAGATACGCAGTATTTT

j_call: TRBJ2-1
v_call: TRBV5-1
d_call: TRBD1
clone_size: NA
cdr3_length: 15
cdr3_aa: CASSPGTGVYNEQFF
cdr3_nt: TGCGCCAGCAGCCCCGGGACAGGGGTTTACAATGAGCAGTTCTTC

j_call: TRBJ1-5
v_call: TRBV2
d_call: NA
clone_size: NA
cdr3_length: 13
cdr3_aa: CASGSMGNQPQHF
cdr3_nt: TGTGCCAGCGGCAGCATGGGTAATCAGCCCCAGCATTTT

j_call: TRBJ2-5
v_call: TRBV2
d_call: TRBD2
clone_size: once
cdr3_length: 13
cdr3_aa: CASRLAGVETQYF
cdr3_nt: TGTGCCTCCCGACTAGCGGGAGTTGAGACCCAGTACTTC

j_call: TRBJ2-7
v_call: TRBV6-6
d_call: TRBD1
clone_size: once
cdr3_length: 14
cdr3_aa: CASSYSGDRAEQYF
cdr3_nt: TGTGCCAGCAGTTACTCTGGGGACAGGGCCGAGCAGTACTTC

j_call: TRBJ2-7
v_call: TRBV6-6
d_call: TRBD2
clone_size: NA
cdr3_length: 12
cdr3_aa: CASSRGEGEQYF
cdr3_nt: TGTGCCAGCAGCCGGGGGGAGGGCGAGCAGTACTTC

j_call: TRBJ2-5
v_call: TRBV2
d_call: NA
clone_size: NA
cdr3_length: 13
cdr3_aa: CASSTGQQETQYF
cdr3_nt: TGTGCCAGCTCTACTGGACAGCAAGAGACCCAGTACTTC

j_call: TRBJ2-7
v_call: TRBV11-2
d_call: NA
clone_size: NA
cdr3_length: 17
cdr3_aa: CASSLTNRSFGFYEQYF
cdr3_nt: TGTGCCAGCAGCTTGACGAACCGGTCCTTTGGATTTTACGAGCAGTACTTC

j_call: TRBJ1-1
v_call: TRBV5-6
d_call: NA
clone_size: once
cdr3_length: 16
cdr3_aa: CASSPRQEFGNTEAFF
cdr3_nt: TGTGCCAGCAGCCCCAGGCAGGAGTTCGGTAACACTGAAGCTTTCTTT